The 4 T cell receptor beta chains in this list originate from one sample, sequenced in a study of blood T cells in healthy people across ages. Using a J-beta primer mix together with a sample-barcoded 5' primer, a second PCR was run for roughly 7 to 11 cycles. TCRdb processed the 5' RACE reads anew with MiXCR; each CDR3 protein has one entry. The sample consists of hundreds of thousands of distinct CDR3 sequences, around 26% of them appearing once. Source material: blood. These receptors were taken from an elderly woman in good health.

By sample fraction, this clonotype is medium-sized. The V and J genes are TRBV7-2 and TRBJ2-4, with D hard to call. This CDR3 has 14 amino acids. The germline V and J ends were trimmed by 0 bases and 11 bases, with 14 bases remaining between them. The germline V gene has CDR1 SGHTA and CDR2 FQGNSA. CDR3 sequence: CASSLAFGRQFQYF. CDR3 nucleotide sequence: TGTGCCAGCAGCTTAGCGTTCGGGCGGCAGTTTCAGTACTTC.

The rearrangement links TRBV29-1 to TRBJ2-5; D remains ambiguous. This CDR3 is 13 amino acids long. Deletions cut 8 bases from V and 2 bases from J, with 15 bases between. Germline CDR1 reads SQVTM; CDR2 reads ANQGSEA. The CDR3 nucleotides are TGCAGCAACACGGCGGATAGGCAAGAGACCCAGTACTTC. Translation: CSNTADRQETQYF. The full variable domain, its missing parts supplied by reference TRBV29-1 and TRBJ2-5, is SAVISQKPSRDICQRGTSLTIQCQVDSQVTMMFWYRQQPGQSLTLIATANQGSEATYESGFVIDKFPISRPNLTFSTLTVSNMSPEDSSIYLCSNTADRQETQYFGPGTRLLVL.

This clonotype was seen only a few times. This chain connects TRBV7-9 to TRBJ2-7; possibly TRBD2 for D (5 bases). The germline V gene has CDR1 SEHNR and CDR2 FQNEAQ (reference sequence). V shed 5 bases and J shed 7 bases, with 12 bases lying between them. The CDR3 is 12 residues long. Written as DNA, the CDR3 is TGTGCCAGCAGCCTTAATACGGGAGAGCAGTACTTC. It yields the protein CASSLNTGEQYF.

This clonotype was detected only a few times. This chain links TRBV12-3 or TRBV12-4 with TRBJ2-2, with D possibly called TRBD1 or TRBD2 (5 bases each). The CDR3 covers 15 residues. V lost 3 bases and J lost 0, with 8 bases in between. The CDR3 DNA follows: TGTGCCAGCAGTTTTCCGGGACCGAACACCGGGGAGCTGTTTTTT. Amino acids: CASSFPGPNTGELFF.